This T cell receptor beta chain was identified in a study of blood T cell repertoires in COVID-19. Study in general: The United States, Italy and Spain were the sources of the acute and convalescent COVID-19 samples. The cDNA or gDNA used as material had been derived from T cells, B-cell-depleted T cells, or PBMCs.

The CDR3 consists of 16 residues. V shed 6 bases, J shed 1 base, and the junction held 9 bases outside the gene matches. In germline, CDR1 is SGHNT, CDR2 YYREEE (reference sequence). As handled by the study authors: Amplification of reference gene primers provided the estimated nucleated cell counts. Only in-frame clones appear in the TCRdb table, and some are missing; sequencing was by immunoSEQ multiplex PCR. V, J and clone size reflect that table, while D and trimming were determined from the DNA. The table has around 100,000 clones, around 90% seen once. This chain joins TRBV5-4 and TRBJ2-5, with 10 bases lining up with TRBD2. The sequence came from a human donor with active COVID-19. The donor label of this sample is uncertain. The specimen sequenced was peripheral blood. CDR3 sequence: CASTQGLAAPQETQYF. The CDR3 DNA is TGTGCCAGCACCCAAGGACTAGCGGCGCCCCAAGAGACCCAGTACTTC.